This T cell receptor beta chain is from a study of human T cells and chemical hapten exposure. As for the study in general: TCR yield per sample varied, mainly due to pooled library volumes.

Individual cDNA molecules (in the library) carried attached unique molecular identifiers. Per the original methods: With a range of 23,224 to 690,600, the median per sample was roughly 97,000 TCRs. TCRdb redid the calling of the reads with MiXCR, one entry per CDR3 protein. Here the V and J calls rest on TCRdb's processing, not on the authors' analysis. The sample has fewer than 150,000 distinct CDR3 sequences; around 8.5% are singletons. The table lists this clonotype with many counts. Its specificity is not known. Unfractionated whole blood was the source of the extracted total RNA. Points from the study as a whole: TCRs whose frequency exceeded 1 in 1000 remained the same following DPC sensitization.

The sample was whole blood. The TCR comes from a human donor in good health. Some clones in this sample may be carry-over from other donors' samples.

CDR3 region: CASSIDRRGNQPQHF. CDR3 nucleotide sequence: TGTGCCAGTAGTATAGATCGGAGGGGGAATCAGCCCCAGCATTTT. The chain uses TRBV19 and TRBJ1-5; possible D gene TRBD1, 6 bases. Per the germline V gene, CDR1 is LNHDA and CDR2 is SQIVND (reference sequence). Trimming took off 0 bases at V and 4 bases at J, with 10 bases between the two ends. The CDR3 has 15 residues.